One sample yielded the 12 T cell receptor beta chains listed below, sequenced in a study of blood T cell repertoires in COVID-19. Repertoires were generated with immunoSEQ multiplex PCR, while TCRdb's copy carries only in-frame clones and drops some. The sample contains around 300,000 clones, approximately 88% of which appear only once. Sequenced material: peripheral blood. The receptor set was obtained from a woman in her twenties or thirties with COVID-19, enrolled during active disease.

This CDR3 reads CASQRVQGLEKLFF. The CDR3 DNA reads as TGTGCCTCACAAAGGGTACAGGGTCTTGAAAAACTGTTTTTT. The gene calls are TRBV19 and TRBJ1-4; D is perhaps TRBD1 (6 bases). The CDR3 contains 14 residues. CDR1 is LNHDA, CDR2 SQIVND, per germline (reference sequence). V gave up 11 bases and J gave up 7 bases, with 20 bases separating them.

As DNA, the CDR3 is TGTGCCAGCAGCCCCACGGGGTACCCCGTGAGGGAGACCCAGTACTTC. As protein: CASSPTGYPVRETQYF. The chain combines TRBV7-9 with TRBJ2-5, with a tentative D call TRBD2 (5 bases). Between the trimmed V and J ends, which lost 5 bases and 5 bases, there was a span of 21 bases. Germline V lookup: CDR1 SEHNR, CDR2 FQNEAQ (reference sequence). This CDR3 has 16 residues.

This chain uses TRBV11-3 with TRBJ1-1, with no clear D. V was pared by 1 base and J by 7 bases, with 13 bases between. The CDR3 length is 14 residues. Germline V gene data show CDR1 as SGHNT and CDR2 as YENEEA. CDR3 sequence: CASSLVSPGIEAFF. CDR3 sequence (DNA): TGTGCCAGCAGCTTAGTTTCCCCGGGGATTGAAGCTTTCTTT.

The gene calls are TRBV5-6 and TRBJ2-7, with 10 bases matching TRBD1. The CDR3 is 17 amino acids. Germline loops: CDR1 SGHDT, CDR2 YYEEEE. After removal of 3 bases from V and 5 bases from J, the junction contained 14 bases not matched to a gene. The CDR3 nucleotides read TGTGCCAGCAGCTCGGGAGCTCCGGGACAGGGGTCCGACGAGCAGTACTTC. It codes for CASSSGAPGQGSDEQYF.

The rearrangement joins TRBV5-4 to TRBJ2-5; no reliable D call. V was trimmed by 2 bases and J by 4 bases, leaving 15 bases between them. Germline lookup yields CDR1 SGHNT and CDR2 YYREEE (reference sequence). The CDR3 is 15 amino acids. This CDR3 reads CASSFANRLPETQYF. The CDR3 bases are TGTGCCAGCAGCTTCGCTAATAGACTCCCAGAGACCCAGTACTTC.

The chain links TRBV6-5 to TRBJ2-7; 11 positions agree with TRBD1. Germline V gives CDR1 MNHEY, CDR2 SVGAGI. With 6 bases clipped from V and 3 bases from J, the junction kept 4 bases outside the gene matches. The CDR3 loop spans 14 amino acids. The CDR3: CASRPGTGGYEQYF. The CDR3 bases are TGTGCCAGCAGACCCGGGACAGGGGGCTACGAGCAGTACTTC.

The chain links TRBV6-4 to TRBJ1-1; tentatively, D is TRBD1 (5 bases). CDR1 is MRHNA, CDR2 SNTAGT, per germline. Trimming cost V 3 bases and J 1 base, with 6 bases left between them. This CDR3 has 13 amino acids. The CDR3 spells CASSEQANTEAFF. DNA of the CDR3: TGTGCCAGCAGTGAACAGGCGAACACTGAAGCTTTCTTT.

The gene calls are TRBV6-5 and TRBJ2-3; 7 bases align to TRBD2. The CDR3 extends over 15 amino acids. J was trimmed by 6 bases and V by 6 bases; bases with no gene match: 12. Germline V gene lookup returns CDR1 MNHEY and CDR2 SVGAGI. The CDR3 DNA follows: TGTGCCAGCAGGGGAGGGACCCTTCGCTTGGATACGCAGTATTTT. Translating it yields CASRGGTLRLDTQYF.

In the case of this clone: The same CDR3 is also encoded by other DNA sequences in this sample. The J gene is TRBJ2-2, the V gene TRBV5-1; D not certain. The CDR3 covers 13 residues. Germline-derived CDR1 and CDR2 are SGHRS and YFSETQ. V lost 1 base, J lost 3 bases, and 4 bases lay in between. The CDR3 region is CASSLSYTGELFF. The CDR3 DNA is TGCGCCAGCAGCTTGAGCTACACCGGGGAGCTGTTTTTT.

Comment on this clone: Other DNA sequences in the sample encode the same CDR3. The V and J genes are TRBV7-6 and TRBJ1-1; 10 nucleotides agree with TRBD1. Per germline, CDR1 SGHVS and CDR2 FNYEAQ. This CDR3 spans 13 amino acids. The J segment lost 5 bases and the V segment lost 3 bases, leaving 0 bases of the junction unmatched. CDR3 in amino acids: CASSLGQGTEAFF. In DNA, the CDR3 is TGTGCCAGCAGCTTGGGACAGGGGACTGAAGCTTTCTTT.

The V gene is TRBV6-1, the J gene TRBJ1-6; 8 positions agree with TRBD1. The trim removed 4 bases at V and 2 bases at J, leaving 7 bases unmatched. CDR1 and CDR2 from the germline V gene are MNHNS and SASEGT. The CDR3 length is 17 residues. This CDR3 is CASSVGTGRTYNSPLHF. CDR3 nucleotide sequence: TGTGCCAGCAGTGTTGGGACAGGTCGGACCTATAATTCACCCCTCCACTTT.

This chain links TRBV5-1 with TRBJ1-6, with D perhaps matching TRBD1 (5 bases). The CDR3 sequence is 15 residues long. Trimming stripped 1 base from V and 5 bases from J, with 10 bases between. Per germline, CDR1 SGHRS and CDR2 YFSETQ. CDR3 region: CASSLSAGDNSPLHF. For the CDR3, the DNA is TGCGCCAGCAGCTTGTCAGCGGGGGATAATTCACCCCTCCACTTT. Together with reference TRBV5-1 and TRBJ1-6, the CDR3 gives the full variable domain: KAGVTQTPRYLIKTRGQQVTLSCSPISGHRSVSWYQQTPGQGLQFLFEYFSETQRNKGNFPGRFSGRQFSNSRSEMNVSTLELGDSALYLCASSLSAGDNSPLHFGNGTRLTVT.